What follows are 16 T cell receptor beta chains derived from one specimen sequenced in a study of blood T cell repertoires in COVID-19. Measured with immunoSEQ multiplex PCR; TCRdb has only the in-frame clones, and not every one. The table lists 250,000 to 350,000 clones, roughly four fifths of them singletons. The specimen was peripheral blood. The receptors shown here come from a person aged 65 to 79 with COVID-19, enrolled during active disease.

CDR3 nucleotides: TGTGCCAGCAGTCCCCGGACAGGAAACACTGGATACAATGAGCAGTTCTTC. Translating gives CASSPRTGNTGYNEQFF. The rearrangement links TRBV28 to TRBJ2-1; 7 bases map to TRBD1. Germline assignment: CDR1 MDHEN and CDR2 SYDVKM. Unmatched junction bases numbered 14, after V lost 5 bases and J lost 4 bases. There are 17 residues in the CDR3.

CDR3 nucleotides: TGTGCCAGCAGTTTCCCCTCCAGGGGGCGCGAGCAGTACTTC. It codes for CASSFPSRGREQYF. The chain recombines TRBV28 with TRBJ2-7; 8 positions agree with TRBD1. CDR1 MDHEN and CDR2 SYDVKM come from the germline V gene. This CDR3 is built from 14 residues. V shed 3 bases and J 6 bases; nucleotides not matched to a gene: 7.

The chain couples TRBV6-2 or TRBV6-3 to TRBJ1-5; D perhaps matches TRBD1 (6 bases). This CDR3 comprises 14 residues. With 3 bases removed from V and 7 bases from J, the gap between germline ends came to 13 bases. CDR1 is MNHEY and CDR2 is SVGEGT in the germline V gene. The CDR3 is CASSYMTGRQPQHF. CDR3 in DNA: TGTGCCAGCAGTTATATGACAGGCAGGCAGCCCCAGCATTTT.

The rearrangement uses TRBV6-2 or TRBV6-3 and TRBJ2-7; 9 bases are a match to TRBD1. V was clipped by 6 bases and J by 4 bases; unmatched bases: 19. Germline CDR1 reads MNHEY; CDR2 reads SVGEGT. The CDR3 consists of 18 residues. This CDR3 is CASSHRTLNPGQGYEQYF. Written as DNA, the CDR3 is TGTGCCAGCAGCCACAGAACCTTGAACCCGGGACAGGGATACGAGCAGTACTTC.

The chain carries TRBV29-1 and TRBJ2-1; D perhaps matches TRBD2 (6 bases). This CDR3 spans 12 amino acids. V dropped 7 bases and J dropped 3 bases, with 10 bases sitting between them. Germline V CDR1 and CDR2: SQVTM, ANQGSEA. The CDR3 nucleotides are TGCAGCGGAGCGGGTGACTACAATGAGCAGTTCTTC. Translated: CSGAGDYNEQFF.

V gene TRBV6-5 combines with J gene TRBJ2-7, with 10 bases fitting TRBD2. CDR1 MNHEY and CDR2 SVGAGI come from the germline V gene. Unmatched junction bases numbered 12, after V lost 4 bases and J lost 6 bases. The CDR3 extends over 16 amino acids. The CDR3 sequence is CASSFRSAGGVREQYF. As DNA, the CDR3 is TGTGCCAGCAGTTTTCGGTCAGCGGGAGGGGTCCGCGAGCAGTACTTC.

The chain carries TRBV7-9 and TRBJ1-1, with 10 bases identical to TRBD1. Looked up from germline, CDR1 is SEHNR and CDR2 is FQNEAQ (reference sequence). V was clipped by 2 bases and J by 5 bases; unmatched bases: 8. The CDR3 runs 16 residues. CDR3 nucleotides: TGTGCCAGCAGCTTACGACAGGGGGCTAAGGAAACTGAAGCTTTCTTT. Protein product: CASSLRQGAKETEAFF.

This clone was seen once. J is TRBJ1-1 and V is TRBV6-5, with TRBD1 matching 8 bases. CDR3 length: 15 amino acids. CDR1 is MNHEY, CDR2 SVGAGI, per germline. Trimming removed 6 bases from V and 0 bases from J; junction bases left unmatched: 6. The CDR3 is CASRAQGDMNTEAFF. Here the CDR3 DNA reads TGTGCCAGCAGGGCACAGGGGGACATGAACACTGAAGCTTTCTTT.

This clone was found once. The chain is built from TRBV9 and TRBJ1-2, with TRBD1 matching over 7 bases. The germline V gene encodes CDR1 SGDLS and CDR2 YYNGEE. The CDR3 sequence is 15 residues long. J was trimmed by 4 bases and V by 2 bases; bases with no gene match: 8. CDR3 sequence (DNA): TGTGCCAGCAGCGTCCGATGGGACAGCCTCTATGGCTACACCTTC. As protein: CASSVRWDSLYGYTF. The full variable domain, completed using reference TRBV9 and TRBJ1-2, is DSGVTQTPKHLITATGQRVTLRCSPRSGDLSVYWYQQSLDQGLQFLIQYYNGEERAKGNILERFSAQQFPDLHSELNLSSLELGDSALYFCASSVRWDSLYGYTFGSGTRLTVV.

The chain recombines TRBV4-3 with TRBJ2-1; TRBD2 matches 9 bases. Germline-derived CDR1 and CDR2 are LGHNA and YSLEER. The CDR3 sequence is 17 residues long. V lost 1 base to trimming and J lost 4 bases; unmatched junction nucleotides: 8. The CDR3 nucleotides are TGCGCCAGCAGCCAAGCCGCAAGCGGGAGGAAATACAATGAGCAGTTCTTC. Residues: CASSQAASGRKYNEQFF.

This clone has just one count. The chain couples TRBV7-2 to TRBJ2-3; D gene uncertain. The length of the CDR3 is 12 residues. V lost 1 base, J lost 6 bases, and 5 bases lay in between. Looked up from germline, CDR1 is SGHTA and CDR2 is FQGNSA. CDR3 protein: CASSLDGDTQYF. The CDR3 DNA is TGTGCCAGCAGCTTAGACGGGGATACGCAGTATTTT.

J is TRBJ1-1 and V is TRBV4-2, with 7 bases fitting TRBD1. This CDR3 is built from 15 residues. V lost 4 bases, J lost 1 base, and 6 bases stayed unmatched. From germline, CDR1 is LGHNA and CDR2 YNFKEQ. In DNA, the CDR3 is TGTGCCAGCAGCCCTCGGACAGGAAGGAACACTGAAGCTTTCTTT. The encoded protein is CASSPRTGRNTEAFF.

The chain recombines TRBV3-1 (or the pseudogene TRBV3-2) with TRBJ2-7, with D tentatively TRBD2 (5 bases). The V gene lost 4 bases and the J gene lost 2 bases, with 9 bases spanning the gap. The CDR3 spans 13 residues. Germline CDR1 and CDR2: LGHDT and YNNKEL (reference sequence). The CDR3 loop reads CASSPRGTYEQYF. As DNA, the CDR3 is TGTGCCAGCAGCCCTCGGGGAACCTACGAGCAGTACTTC.

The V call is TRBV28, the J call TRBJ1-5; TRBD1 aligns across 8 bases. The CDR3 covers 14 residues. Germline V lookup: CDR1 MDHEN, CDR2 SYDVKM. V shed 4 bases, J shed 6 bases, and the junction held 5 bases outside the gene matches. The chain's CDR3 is CASSSGQGSQPQHF. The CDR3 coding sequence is TGTGCCAGCAGTTCAGGACAGGGCAGTCAGCCCCAGCATTTT.

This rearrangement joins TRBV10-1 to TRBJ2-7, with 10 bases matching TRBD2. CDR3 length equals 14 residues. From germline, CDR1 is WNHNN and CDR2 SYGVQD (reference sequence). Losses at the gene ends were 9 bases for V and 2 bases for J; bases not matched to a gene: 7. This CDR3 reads CARTGGTSAYEQYF. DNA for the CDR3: TGCGCCAGGACGGGAGGGACTAGCGCCTACGAGCAGTACTTC.

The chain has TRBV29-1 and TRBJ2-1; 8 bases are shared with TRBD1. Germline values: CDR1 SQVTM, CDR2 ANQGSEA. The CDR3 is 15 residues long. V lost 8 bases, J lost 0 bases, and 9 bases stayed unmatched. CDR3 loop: CSMTDRAISYNEQFF. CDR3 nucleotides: TGCAGCATGACGGACAGGGCCATCTCCTACAATGAGCAGTTCTTC.